This TCR beta chain was captured by sequencing in a study of blood T cell repertoires in COVID-19. Study details: T cells, B-cell-depleted T cells, or PBMCs provided the cDNA or gDNA that served as material.

Trimming took off 6 bases at V and 4 bases at J, with 18 bases between the two ends. The CDR3 spans 15 residues. Germline V gives CDR1 MRHNA, CDR2 SNTAGT. This clone was recorded only once. Methods used by the authors: Amplification with reference gene primers provided the estimates of nucleated cell counts. Method: immunoSEQ multiplex PCR; TCRdb's copy keeps in-frame clones and lacks some. That table gives V, J and clone size, and the DNA gave D and trimming. This table holds approximately 50,000 clones, 87% found once. This receptor was obtained from a man aged 50 to 59 with acute or convalescent COVID-19. Material: peripheral blood. V usage is TRBV6-4 and J usage is TRBJ1-2; TRBD1 is a possible D gene (5 bases). As DNA, the CDR3 is TGTGCCAGCAGCCCGGATCGGGGGTTCGGCTATGGCTACACCTTC. This translates into CASSPDRGFGYGYTF.